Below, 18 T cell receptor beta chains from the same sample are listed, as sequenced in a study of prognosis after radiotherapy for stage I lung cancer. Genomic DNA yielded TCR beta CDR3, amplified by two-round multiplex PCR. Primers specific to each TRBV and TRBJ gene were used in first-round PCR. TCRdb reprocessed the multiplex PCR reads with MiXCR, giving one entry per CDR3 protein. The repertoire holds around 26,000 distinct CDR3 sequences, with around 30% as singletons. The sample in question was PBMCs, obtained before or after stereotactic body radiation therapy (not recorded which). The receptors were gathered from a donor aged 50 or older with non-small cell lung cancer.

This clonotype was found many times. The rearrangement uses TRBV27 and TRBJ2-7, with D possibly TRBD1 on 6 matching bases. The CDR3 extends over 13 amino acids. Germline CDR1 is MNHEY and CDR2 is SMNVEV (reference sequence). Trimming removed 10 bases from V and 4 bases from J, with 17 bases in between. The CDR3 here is CATRTASPYEQYF. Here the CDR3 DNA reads TGTGCCACCCGGACAGCTTCGCCGTACGAGCAGTACTTC.

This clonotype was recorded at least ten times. CDR3 in amino acids: CASSLGGWGGPYSGANVLTF. The CDR3 DNA sequence: TGTGCCAGCAGCTTAGGGGGGTGGGGGGGACCTTACTCTGGGGCCAACGTCCTGACTTTC. J is TRBJ2-6 and V is TRBV7-8; 7 bases match TRBD2. Looked up from germline, CDR1 is SGHVS and CDR2 is FQNEAQ. The CDR3 runs 20 residues. V dropped 1 base and J dropped 0; count of bases not matched to a gene: 12. The variable domain in full, completed from reference TRBV7-8 and TRBJ2-6, reads GAGVSQSPRYKVAKRGQDVALRCDPISGHVSLFWYQQALGQGPEFLTYFQNEAQLDKSGLPSDRFFAERPEGSVSTLKIQRTQQEDSAVYLCASSLGGWGGPYSGANVLTFGAGSRLTVL.

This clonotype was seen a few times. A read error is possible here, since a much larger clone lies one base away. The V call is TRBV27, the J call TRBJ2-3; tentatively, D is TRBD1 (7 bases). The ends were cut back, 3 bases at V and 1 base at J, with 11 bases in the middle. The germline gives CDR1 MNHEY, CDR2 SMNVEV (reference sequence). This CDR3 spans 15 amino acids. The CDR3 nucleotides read TGTGCCAGCAGTTTTCGCAGGGGGGGCACAGATACGCAGTATTTT. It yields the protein CASSFRRGGTDTQYF.

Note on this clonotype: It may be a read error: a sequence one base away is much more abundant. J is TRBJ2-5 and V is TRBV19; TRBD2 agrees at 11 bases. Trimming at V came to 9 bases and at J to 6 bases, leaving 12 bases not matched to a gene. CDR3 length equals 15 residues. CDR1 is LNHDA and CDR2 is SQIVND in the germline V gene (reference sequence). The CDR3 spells CASPISGGAGKTQYF. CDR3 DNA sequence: TGTGCCAGCCCAATTAGCGGGGGGGCCGGGAAGACCCAGTACTTC.

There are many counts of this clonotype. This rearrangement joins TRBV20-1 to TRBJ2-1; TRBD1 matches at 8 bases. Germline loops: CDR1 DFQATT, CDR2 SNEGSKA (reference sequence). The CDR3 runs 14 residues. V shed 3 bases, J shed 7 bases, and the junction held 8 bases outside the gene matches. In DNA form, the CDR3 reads TGCAGTGCTAGGGAAAGGACAGGGAGGAATGAGCAGTTCTTC. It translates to CSARERTGRNEQFF.

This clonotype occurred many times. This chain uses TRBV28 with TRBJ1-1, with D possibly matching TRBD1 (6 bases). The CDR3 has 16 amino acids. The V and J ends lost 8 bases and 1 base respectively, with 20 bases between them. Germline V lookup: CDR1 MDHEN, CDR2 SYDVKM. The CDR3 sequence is CASALGGGSENTEAFF. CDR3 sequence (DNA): TGTGCCAGCGCCCTTGGAGGGGGGAGCGAGAACACTGAAGCTTTCTTT.

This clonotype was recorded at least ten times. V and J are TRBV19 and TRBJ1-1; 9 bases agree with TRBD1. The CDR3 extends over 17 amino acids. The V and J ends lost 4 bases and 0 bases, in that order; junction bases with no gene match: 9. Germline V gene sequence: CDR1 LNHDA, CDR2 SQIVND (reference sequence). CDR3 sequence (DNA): TGTGCCAGTAGTAATATGGGGACAGGGCTTATGAACACTGAAGCTTTCTTT. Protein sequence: CASSNMGTGLMNTEAFF. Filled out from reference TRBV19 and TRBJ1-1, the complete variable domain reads DGGITQSPKYLFRKEGQNVTLSCEQNLNHDAMYWYRQDPGQGLRLIYYSQIVNDFQKGDIAEGYSVSREKKESFPLTVTSAQKNPTAFYLCASSNMGTGLMNTEAFFGQGTRLTVV.

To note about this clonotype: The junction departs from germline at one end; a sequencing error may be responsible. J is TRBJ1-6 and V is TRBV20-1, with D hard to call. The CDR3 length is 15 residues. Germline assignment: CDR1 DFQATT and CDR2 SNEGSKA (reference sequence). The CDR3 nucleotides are TGTAGTGCTAGAGATGCGGCAGATTTTAATTTACCCCTCCACTTT. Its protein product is CSARDAADFNLPLHF.

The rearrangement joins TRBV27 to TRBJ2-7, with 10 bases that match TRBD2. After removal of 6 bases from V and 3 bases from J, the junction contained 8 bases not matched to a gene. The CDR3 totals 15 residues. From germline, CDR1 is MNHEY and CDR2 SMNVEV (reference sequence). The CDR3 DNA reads TGTGCCAGCAGCAGAACTAGCGGGGAGCTCTACGAGCAGTACTTC. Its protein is CASSRTSGELYEQYF.

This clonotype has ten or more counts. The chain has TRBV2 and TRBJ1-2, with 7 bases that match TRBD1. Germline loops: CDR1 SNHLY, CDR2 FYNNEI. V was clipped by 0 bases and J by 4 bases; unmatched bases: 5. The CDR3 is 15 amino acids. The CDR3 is CASSEALQGGYGYTF. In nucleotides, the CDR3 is TGTGCCAGCAGTGAAGCGCTTCAGGGGGGCTATGGCTACACCTTC. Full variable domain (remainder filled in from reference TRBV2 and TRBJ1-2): EPEVTQTPSHQVTQMGQEVILRCVPISNHLYFYWYRQILGQKVEFLVSFYNNEISEKSEIFDDQFSVERPDGSNFTLKIRSTKLEDSAMYFCASSEALQGGYGYTFGSGTRLTVV.

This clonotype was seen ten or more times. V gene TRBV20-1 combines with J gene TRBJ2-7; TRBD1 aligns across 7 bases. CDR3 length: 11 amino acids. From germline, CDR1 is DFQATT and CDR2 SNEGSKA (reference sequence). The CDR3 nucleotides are TGCAGCGGGACAGCGGACTACGAGCAGTACTTC. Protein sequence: CSGTADYEQYF.

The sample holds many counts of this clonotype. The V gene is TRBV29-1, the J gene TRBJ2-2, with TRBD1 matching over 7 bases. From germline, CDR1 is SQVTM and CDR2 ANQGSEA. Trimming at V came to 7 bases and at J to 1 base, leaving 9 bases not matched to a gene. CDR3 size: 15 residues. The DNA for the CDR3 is TGCAGCGCGAGAATACAGGGGAGGAACACCGGGGAGCTGTTTTTT. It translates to CSARIQGRNTGELFF.

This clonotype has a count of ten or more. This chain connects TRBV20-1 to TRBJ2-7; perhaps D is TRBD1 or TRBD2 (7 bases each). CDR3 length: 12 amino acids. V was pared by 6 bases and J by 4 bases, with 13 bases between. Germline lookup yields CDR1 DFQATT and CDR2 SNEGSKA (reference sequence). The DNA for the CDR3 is TGCAGTGCCAGGGGGGGCGGTTACGAGCAGTACTTC. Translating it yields CSARGGGYEQYF.

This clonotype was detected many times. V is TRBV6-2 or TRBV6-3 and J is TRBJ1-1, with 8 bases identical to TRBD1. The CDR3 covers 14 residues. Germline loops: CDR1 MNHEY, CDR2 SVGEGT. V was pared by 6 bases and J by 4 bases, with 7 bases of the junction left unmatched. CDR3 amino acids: CASRRTGRVTEAFF. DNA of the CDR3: TGTGCCAGCAGGAGGACAGGGAGGGTCACTGAAGCTTTCTTT.

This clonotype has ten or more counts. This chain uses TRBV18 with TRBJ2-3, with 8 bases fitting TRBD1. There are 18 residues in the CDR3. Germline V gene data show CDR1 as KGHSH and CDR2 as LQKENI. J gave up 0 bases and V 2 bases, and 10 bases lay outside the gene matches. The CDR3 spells CASSPAATRGPSTDTQYF. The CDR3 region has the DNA TGTGCCAGCTCACCAGCTGCCACCAGGGGGCCTAGCACAGATACGCAGTATTTT.

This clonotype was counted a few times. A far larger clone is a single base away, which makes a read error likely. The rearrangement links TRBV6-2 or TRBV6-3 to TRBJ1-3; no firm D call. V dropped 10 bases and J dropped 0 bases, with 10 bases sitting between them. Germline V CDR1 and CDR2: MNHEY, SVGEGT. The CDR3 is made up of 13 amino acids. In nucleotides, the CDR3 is TGTGCCATCAGCATGATCTCTGGAAACACCATATATTTT. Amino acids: CAISMISGNTIYF.

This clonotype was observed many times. The CDR3 loop is CAWRARMRNNSPLHF. CDR3 coding DNA: TGTGCCTGGAGGGCCAGAATGAGAAATAATTCACCCCTCCACTTT. V is TRBV30 and J is TRBJ1-6; no clear D. Germline CDR1 reads GTSNPN; CDR2 reads SVGIG (reference sequence). The CDR3 is made up of 15 amino acids. V was shortened by 3 bases and J by 5 bases, with 14 bases between the two germline ends.

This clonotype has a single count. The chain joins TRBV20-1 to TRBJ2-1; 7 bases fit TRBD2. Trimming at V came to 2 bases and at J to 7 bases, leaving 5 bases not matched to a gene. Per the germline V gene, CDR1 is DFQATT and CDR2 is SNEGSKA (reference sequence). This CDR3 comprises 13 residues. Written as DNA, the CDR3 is TGCAGTGCTAGACCGGTTAGCGGGAATGAGCAGTTCTTC. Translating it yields CSARPVSGNEQFF.